This record covers a single T cell receptor beta chain. This sample is drawn from a study of T cell changes during pregnancy in multiple sclerosis. Data came from immunoSEQ multiplex PCR; TCRdb stores just in-frame clones and leaves some out. This sample yields approximately 12,000 clones, of which roughly 94% are seen a single time; approximately 0.3% belongs to the top ten. CDR1 and CDR2 (germline): SQVTM, ANQGSEA. Trimming took 3 bases from V and 6 from J, leaving 17 bases between them. The CDR3 is 14 residues long. The receptor's source is a female donor with multiple sclerosis, enrolled in a pregnancy study. The chain employs TRBV29-1 and TRBJ1-1, with D perhaps TRBD1 (5 bases). The sample here was CD4+ T cells from peripheral blood mononuclear cells, taken before pregnancy. The CDR3 DNA reads as TGCAGCGTTGATCCGTCAGGGTCGGGCGCTGAAGCTTTCTTT. Encoded protein: CSVDPSGSGAEAFF.